A selection of T cell receptor beta chains follows, all from one sample in a study of blood T cell repertoires in COVID-19. Here immunoSEQ multiplex PCR was the method, and the copy in TCRdb shows in-frame clones only, minus some. The data hold about 52,000 clones, with around 86% observed a single time. Sequencing was done on a sample of peripheral blood. The receptors were sampled from a man aged 65-85 years with active COVID-19. CDR3s include the opening cysteine and the closing phenylalanine or tryptophan. A D gene is named only where the DNA matches it firmly. Clone size is not always given. Where it is, it says once, few, many or a class for expanded clones.

>TRBV4-1|few|TRBD1|TRBJ2-3
TGCGCCAGCAGCCGGGACAGATACACAGATACGCAGTATTTT
CASSRDRYTDTQYF
>TRBV7-8|.|TRBD2|TRBJ2-1
TGTGCCAGCAGCTTAGCGGCCGCGGGGGGCGGGAATGAGCAGTTCTTC
CASSLAAAGGGNEQFF
>TRBV11-2|.|.|TRBJ2-5
TGTGCCAGCAGCTTAGGAGGTACTAGCCAAGAGACCCAGTACTTC
CASSLGGTSQETQYF
>TRBV4-1|.|.|TRBJ1-1
TGCGCCAGCAGCCGCGGGAACACTGAAGCTTTCTTT
CASSRGNTEAFF
>TRBV6-5|.|.|TRBJ1-1
TGTGCCAGCAGTTATAGGGGCAGCGTCTCGGCTGAAGCTTTCTTT
CASSYRGSVSAEAFF
>TRBV18|.|TRBD1|TRBJ1-1
TGTGCCAGCTCACCAAGACAGGGCAAGGGGAACACTGAAGCTTTCTTT
CASSPRQGKGNTEAFF
>TRBV7-3|.|.|TRBJ2-2
TGTGCCAGCAGCCCCACAACGGGGGTGGGGCCCGGGGAGCTGTTTTTT
CASSPTTGVGPGELFF
>TRBV3-1/TRBV3-2|many|.|TRBJ2-6
TGTGCCAGCAGCCAAAGGAGGGAGACTGGGGCCAACGTCCTGACTTTC
CASSQRRETGANVLTF
>TRBV30|.|.|TRBJ2-7
TGTGCCTGGAGTCGGGGGGCGCAGGACGAGCAGTACTTC
CAWSRGAQDEQYF
>TRBV18|.|.|TRBJ1-4
TGTGCCAGCTCACCACCGAATTCTGACAGAAAACTGTTTTTT
CASSPPNSDRKLFF
>TRBV28|.|TRBD2|TRBJ2-1
TGTGCCAGCAGTACTAGCGCGACCTACAATGAGCAGTTCTTC
CASSTSATYNEQFF
>TRBV30|.|TRBD1|TRBJ1-5
TGTGCCTGGAGTGTACAGGGGTGGCATGTACCCCAGCATTTT
CAWSVQGWHVPQHF
>TRBV6-5|few|TRBD1|TRBJ1-2
TGTGCCAGCACCCGGGACAGAAAACTCTATGGCTACACCTTC
CASTRDRKLYGYTF
>TRBV4-1|.|TRBD1|TRBJ2-6
TGCGCCAGCAGCCGACAGGGAGAGTCAGCTGGGGCCAACGTCCTGACTTTC
CASSRQGESAGANVLTF
>TRBV6-5|.|TRBD1|TRBJ1-2
TGTGCCAGCAGTTACGATGGCAGGGGGCGAGCCTTTGGCTACACCTTC
CASSYDGRGRAFGYTF
>TRBV6-5|.|.|TRBJ1-4
TGTGCCAGCACCAAGGGGCAGGGGCGAGATGAAAAACTGTTTTTT
CASTKGQGRDEKLFF
>TRBV5-1|.|.|TRBJ1-3
TGCGCCAGCAGCCTTGCAGGGAATTATGGAAACACCATATATTTT
CASSLAGNYGNTIYF
>TRBV4-3|.|.|TRBJ1-2
TGCGCCAGCAGCCAAGACCTTAGGGGGTACGGCTACACCTTC
CASSQDLRGYGYTF
>TRBV30|.|TRBD1|TRBJ1-3
TGTGCCTGGGTTCAGGGGGCAAACTCTGGAAACACCATATATTTT
CAWVQGANSGNTIYF
>TRBV6-5|.|.|TRBJ1-6
TGTGCCAGCAAGGCGGGGAGGAATTCACCCCTCCACTTT
CASKAGRNSPLHF
>TRBV4-2|.|TRBD2|TRBJ2-3
TGTGCCAGCAGCCCAAGCGGGGGGGCCCCCCCAGATACGCAGTATTTT
CASSPSGGAPPDTQYF
>TRBV15|.|TRBD1|TRBJ2-3
TGTGCCACCAGCAGGGACAGGGGGCATCTAAATACGCAGTATTTT
CATSRDRGHLNTQYF
>TRBV19|.|TRBD2|TRBJ2-1
TGTGCCAGTAGTCCCCGGGGACTAGCGGGGGGTTACAATGAGCAGTTCTTC
CASSPRGLAGGYNEQFF
>TRBV7-2|once|.|TRBJ1-3
TGTGCCAGCAGCTTAGTAGGGTCAGGGCCATCTGGAAACACCATATATTTT
CASSLVGSGPSGNTIYF
>TRBV4-3|.|TRBD2|TRBJ2-7
TGCGCCAGCAGCCAAGATCGCGGTAGCGGGGGGGCACGGGAGCAGTACTTC
CASSQDRGSGGAREQYF
>TRBV4-3|.|.|TRBJ2-3
TGCGCCAGCAGCCAAATGGGGGGGGCAGCAGATACGCAGTATTTT
CASSQMGGAADTQYF
>TRBV27|.|.|TRBJ1-3
TGTGCCAGCAGTCATATCGCCTACGGACTCTCTGGAAACACCATATATTTT
CASSHIAYGLSGNTIYF
>TRBV11-1|.|TRBD1|TRBJ1-4
TGTGCCAGCAGCCAGGTGCTACAGGGGCATGAAAAACTGTTTTTT
CASSQVLQGHEKLFF
>TRBV19|.|TRBD2|TRBJ2-5
TGTGCCAGTGCAACTGCGGGGGGTGGAGAGACCCAGTACTTC
CASATAGGGETQYF
>TRBV3-1/TRBV3-2|few|TRBD2|TRBJ2-5
TGTGCCAGCAGCCAAGGGACTAGCGGGGGGGAGGTGGAGACCCAGTACTTC
CASSQGTSGGEVETQYF
>TRBV6-2/TRBV6-3|.|.|TRBJ2-3
TGTGCCAGCAGTTACGGAGCAAGCACGCAGTATTTT
CASSYGASTQYF
>TRBV11-2|.|TRBD1|TRBJ1-6
TGTGCCAGCAGCTTAGATGGTAGGACAGGGTTTTCACCCCTCCACTTT
CASSLDGRTGFSPLHF
>TRBV7-2|.|.|TRBJ2-1
TGTGCCAGCAGCTTATTGGGCAGTTCAAATGAGCAGTTCTTC
CASSLLGSSNEQFF
>TRBV15|.|.|TRBJ1-5
TGTGCCACCAGCTTAGGAGGAGGGAGCAATCAGCCCCAGCATTTT
CATSLGGGSNQPQHF
>TRBV3-1/TRBV3-2|.|TRBD1|TRBJ2-2
TGTGCCAGCAGCCATGCGGACAGGGGCGCGGGCGGGGAGCTGTTTTTT
CASSHADRGAGGELFF
>TRBV6-5|.|.|TRBJ1-1
TGTGCCAGCAGAACAGGAACTGAAGCTTTCTTT
CASRTGTEAFF
>TRBV11-1|.|TRBD1|TRBJ2-7
TGTGCCAGCAGCTTAGCCGGGACAGGAATCTCCGAGCAGTACTTC
CASSLAGTGISEQYF
>TRBV5-4|few|TRBD2|TRBJ2-2
TGTGCCAGCGGCTCGGGGGGTTTTGCCGGGGAGCTGTTTTTT
CASGSGGFAGELFF
>TRBV6-2/TRBV6-3|.|.|TRBJ1-2
TGTGCCAGCAGTTCGGGACACCGTCAGAGCTATGGCTACACCTTC
CASSSGHRQSYGYTF
>TRBV7-9|once|.|TRBJ2-1
TGTGCCAGCAGCCACAGTAATGAGCAGTTCTTC
CASSHSNEQFF
>TRBV19|.|.|TRBJ1-2
TGTGCCAGTAGTCTCCGCCCAAAGACAGACAACTATGGCTACACCTTC
CASSLRPKTDNYGYTF
>TRBV6-5|.|TRBD2|TRBJ2-7
TGTGCCAGCACGGGACTAGCGGGGGGTCGGGAGCAGTACTTC
CASTGLAGGREQYF
>TRBV9|once|TRBD1|TRBJ2-1
TGTGCCAGCAGCGAACCGGGGACAGTTAATGAGCAGTTCTTC
CASSEPGTVNEQFF
>TRBV5-1|.|.|TRBJ2-2
TGCGCCAGCAGAATTACGGTGAACACCGGGGAGCTGTTTTTT
CASRITVNTGELFF
>TRBV5-1|.|.|TRBJ2-4
TGCGCCAGCAGCCTCCATGGGGGACTAGCCAAAAACATTCAGTACTTC
CASSLHGGLAKNIQYF
>TRBV30|.|TRBD1|TRBJ1-2
TGTGCCTTCCACAGGGGTGATGGGGGCTACACCTTC
CAFHRGDGGYTF
>TRBV24-1|.|TRBD1|TRBJ2-3
TGTGCCACCAGTGATTCCGGGACAGGGGGCACAGATACGCAGTATTTT
CATSDSGTGGTDTQYF
>TRBV9|.|.|TRBJ1-6
TGTGCCAGCAGCGTAGACATAACAGCTGGGTCACCCCTCCACTTT
CASSVDITAGSPLHF
>TRBV18|.|.|TRBJ1-1
TGTGCCAGCTCTCCCTTCTTTAACACTGAAGCTTTCTTT
CASSPFFNTEAFF
>TRBV28|.|.|TRBJ2-2
TGTGCCAGCAGTTTAAGCAGGGGGAACACCGGGGAGCTGTTTTTT
CASSLSRGNTGELFF
>TRBV7-8|.|.|TRBJ2-3
TGTGCCAGCAGCCCTGGGCCCGATACGCAGTATTTT
CASSPGPDTQYF
>TRBV3-1/TRBV3-2|.|.|TRBJ1-1
TGTGCCAGCAGCCAAGAGGCGGGGGTCAACACTGAAGCTTTCTTT
CASSQEAGVNTEAFF
>TRBV3-1/TRBV3-2|.|TRBD1|TRBJ1-6
TGTGCCAGCAGCCAAGATCGGAGGACAGGGGGCGGTTCACCCCTCCACTTT
CASSQDRRTGGGSPLHF
>TRBV24-1|.|TRBD2|TRBJ2-1
TGTGCCACCAGTGATTCGCCCGGGACTAGCGGGGGGGCTTGGAATGAGCAGTTCTTC
CATSDSPGTSGGAWNEQFF